Below are 32 T cell receptor beta chains sequenced from a single sample in a study of neurological immune-mediated disorders. TCRdb redid the calling of the 5' RACE reads with MiXCR, one entry per CDR3 protein. The sample holds about 50,000 distinct CDR3 sequences, under 13% seen once. Material: PBMCs. The receptors shown here come from a man aged 65 to 85 with HTLV-1-associated myelopathy (HAM/TSP).

This clonotype was detected ten times or more. At one end the junction does not follow the germline gene, possibly because of a read error. The V call is TRBV7-2, the J call TRBJ2-3; D gene uncertain. CDR1 is SGHTA, CDR2 FQGNSA, per germline. This CDR3 is built from 12 residues. The CDR3 nucleotides read TGCGCCAGCAGCTTGGTAGGAGATACGCAGTATTTT. Amino acids: CASSLVGDTQYF.

This clonotype was seen at least ten times. The chain has TRBV28 and TRBJ2-3, with D tentatively TRBD2 (5 bases). V was clipped by 6 bases and J by 1 base, with 20 bases between them. CDR1 and CDR2 (germline): MDHEN, SYDVKM. The CDR3 covers 17 residues. The CDR3 loop is CASRPQAVGMGTDTQYF. The CDR3 nucleotides read TGTGCCAGCAGGCCCCAGGCAGTCGGGATGGGCACAGATACGCAGTATTTT.

This clonotype was seen at least ten times. The chain has TRBV28 and TRBJ2-7; the D is unclear. V gave up 6 bases and J gave up 4 bases, with 22 bases separating them. CDR3 length equals 16 residues. Germline CDR1 reads MDHEN; CDR2 reads SYDVKM. The CDR3 protein is CASSPPDGALYYEQYF. CDR3 bases: TGTGCCAGCAGCCCTCCGGATGGAGCGCTTTATTACGAGCAGTACTTC. Full variable domain (outside the CDR3, taken from reference TRBV28 and TRBJ2-7): DVKVTQSSRYLVKRTGEKVFLECVQDMDHENMFWYRQDPGLGLRLIYFSYDVKMKEKGDIPEGYSVSREKKERFSLILESASTNQTSMYLCASSPPDGALYYEQYFGPGTRLTVT.

This clonotype was counted at least ten times. This chain uses TRBV29-1 with TRBJ1-1; 10 positions match TRBD1. The germline V gene encodes CDR1 SQVTM and CDR2 ANQGSEA. The CDR3 runs to 11 residues. Trimming at V came to 6 bases and at J to 11 bases, leaving 6 bases not matched to a gene. The CDR3 protein is CSVGQGLTAFF. The CDR3 nucleotides read TGCAGCGTGGGACAGGGGTTAACGGCTTTCTTT.

There are many counts of this clonotype. The chain uses TRBV7-2 and TRBJ1-1, with TRBD1 identical over 8 bases. V was pared by 5 bases and J by 1 base, with 9 bases of the junction left unmatched. From germline, CDR1 is SGHTA and CDR2 FQGNSA. The CDR3 is 16 residues long. CDR3 sequence reads: CASSPGQGSWNTEAFF. CDR3 DNA sequence: TGTGCCAGCAGCCCCGGACAGGGCAGTTGGAACACTGAAGCTTTCTTT.

The table lists this clonotype with many counts. The rearrangement joins TRBV7-9 to TRBJ2-7; tentative D call: TRBD2 (5 bases). Trimming took 6 bases from V and 3 from J, leaving 12 bases between them. This CDR3 is 13 amino acids long. The germline V gene encodes CDR1 SEHNR and CDR2 FQNEAQ (reference sequence). CDR3 coding DNA: TGTGCCAGCAGTCCTAGCAGAGACTACGAGCAGTACTTC. It specifies CASSPSRDYEQYF.

This clonotype appeared a few times. V usage is TRBV20-1 and J usage is TRBJ2-1; D is unresolved. Per the germline V gene, CDR1 is DFQATT and CDR2 is SNEGSKA (reference sequence). The CDR3 is made up of 16 amino acids. V lost 5 bases and J 1 base, leaving 18 bases between the germline ends. CDR3 in DNA: TGCAGTGCTTTACCGGCTGACGTGGGGTCCTACAATGAGCAGTTCTTC. As protein: CSALPADVGSYNEQFF.

Concerning this clonotype itself: This sequence may be a read error, since a much larger clone differs from it by one base. J is TRBJ2-1 and V is TRBV7-8; D is uncertain. CDR1 is SGHVS, CDR2 FQNEAQ, per germline. The CDR3 loop spans 15 amino acids. For the CDR3, the DNA is TGTGCCATCAGCTTAGGCAGGAGCTCCTACAATGAGCAGTTCTTC. It specifies CAISLGRSSYNEQFF.

This clonotype showed up many times. The CDR3 loop reads CSARGGDTQYF. CDR3 sequence (DNA): TGCAGTGCTAGAGGCGGAGATACGCAGTATTTT. The V call is TRBV20-1, the J call TRBJ2-3; no firm D call. The CDR3 consists of 11 residues. Looked up from germline, CDR1 is DFQATT and CDR2 is SNEGSKA (reference sequence). Trimming stripped 1 base from V and 5 bases from J, with 4 bases between.

Many counts were recorded for this clonotype. The rearrangement uses TRBV16 and TRBJ1-5, with 7 nucleotides matching TRBD1. This CDR3 region has 13 residues. CDR1 and CDR2 from the germline V gene are KGHSY and FQNENV. V lost 6 bases to trimming and J lost 4 bases; unmatched junction nucleotides: 3. The DNA of the CDR3 is TGTGCCAGCAGTAGACAGGGAAATCAGCCCCAGCATTTT. Protein product: CASSRQGNQPQHF.

At least ten counts were recorded for this clonotype. The chain links TRBV6-2 or TRBV6-3 to TRBJ2-1; maybe TRBD2 (5 bases). Germline V CDR1 and CDR2: MNHEY, SVGEGT. The length of the CDR3 is 11 residues. Trimming cost V 8 bases and J 12 bases, with 14 bases left between them. The CDR3 reads CASFGELGQFF. The CDR3 nucleotides are TGTGCCAGCTTCGGGGAGCTCGGGCAGTTCTTC.

This clonotype has ten or more counts. CDR3: CASSRLATQETQYF. Written as DNA, the CDR3 is TGCGCCAGCAGCAGACTCGCCACTCAAGAGACCCAGTACTTC. The chain combines TRBV5-1 with TRBJ2-5; D gene unclear. V was clipped by 4 bases and J by 2 bases, with 12 bases between them. Germline loops: CDR1 SGHRS, CDR2 YFSETQ. The CDR3 is 14 residues long.

By share, this clonotype counts as medium-sized. The chain has TRBV20-1 and TRBJ2-4; 12 nucleotides agree with TRBD2. This CDR3 region has 17 residues. Trimming at V came to 0 bases and at J to 4 bases, leaving 7 bases not matched to a gene. Per the germline V gene, CDR1 is DFQATT and CDR2 is SNEGSKA (reference sequence). The DNA for the CDR3 is TGCAGTGCTAGAGATATGGGTACTAGCGGGGGGAAAAACATTCAGTACTTC. Its translation is CSARDMGTSGGKNIQYF.

This clonotype has ten or more counts. The chain is built from TRBV20-1 and TRBJ2-3, with D possibly being TRBD1 (5 bases). From germline, CDR1 is DFQATT and CDR2 SNEGSKA (reference sequence). This CDR3 spans 11 amino acids. Trimming cost V 7 bases and J 3 bases, with 8 bases left between them. The CDR3 nucleotides read TGCAGTGGGCAGGGTACAGATACGCAGTATTTT. Translation: CSGQGTDTQYF.

Ten or more counts support this clonotype. The chain uses TRBV20-1 and TRBJ1-5; D uncertain. Germline V CDR1 and CDR2: DFQATT, SNEGSKA (reference sequence). This CDR3 has 12 residues. V lost 5 bases to trimming and J lost 7 bases, with 12 bases between them. The CDR3 DNA follows: TGCAGTGCTGACGAACCGGGACAGCCCCAGCATTTT. This codes for CSADEPGQPQHF.

This clonotype was counted between two and nine times. It may be a read error: a sequence one base away is much more abundant. The chain recombines TRBV2 with TRBJ1-5; D perhaps matches TRBD2 (5 bases). The tail of the sequence fits TRBJ2-3 better, so the J call may be wrong. In germline, CDR1 is SNHLY, CDR2 FYNNEI. This CDR3 has 13 amino acids. The CDR3 protein is CASRERENQPQYF. The CDR3 nucleotides are TGTGCCAGCAGAGAGAGGGAGAATCAGCCCCAGTATTTT.

At least ten counts were recorded for this clonotype. The rearrangement links TRBV15 to TRBJ2-1; no firm D call. The germline V gene has CDR1 LNHNV and CDR2 YYDKDF (reference sequence). This CDR3 is 15 amino acids long. V lost 1 base, J lost 7 bases, and 14 bases lay in between. CDR3: CATSRVPYAGNEQFF. The CDR3 region has the DNA TGTGCCACCAGCAGAGTTCCCTACGCAGGTAATGAGCAGTTCTTC.

This clonotype showed up many times. The chain is built from TRBV12-3 or TRBV12-4 and TRBJ2-7, with D hard to call. The V end was cut by 3 bases, the J end by 8 bases, with 11 bases between. This CDR3 contains 12 residues. The CDR3, as DNA: TGTGCCAGCAGTTTTAATTCGGTCCAGCAGTACTTC. Residues: CASSFNSVQQYF.

This clonotype was observed at least ten times. V is TRBV4-1 and J is TRBJ2-2; 8 bases map to TRBD1. Trimming cost V 4 bases and J 3 bases; bases outside gene matches: 7. CDR3 length equals 16 residues. Germline CDR1 is MGHRA and CDR2 is YSYEKL. As DNA, the CDR3 is TGCGCCAGCAGCCGCCGTCAGGGGGCGGACACCGGGGAGCTGTTTTTT. Protein sequence: CASSRRQGADTGELFF.

This clonotype appeared many times. The chain combines TRBV7-2 with TRBJ2-7; D gene unclear. Germline CDR1 and CDR2: SGHTA and FQGNSA. The CDR3 totals 13 residues. V shed 1 base and J shed 2 bases, with 6 bases lying between them. The DNA of the CDR3 is TGTGCCAGCAGCTTAGGGTTAGCCTACGAGCAGTACTTC. Translation gives CASSLGLAYEQYF.

This clonotype appeared many times. CDR3 region: CASSPAQGVNTEAFF. The CDR3 DNA reads TGTGCCAGCAGCCCTGCACAGGGAGTGAACACTGAAGCTTTCTTT. V gene TRBV7-8 combines with J gene TRBJ1-1, with D possibly being TRBD1 (6 bases). The germline CDR1 and CDR2 sequences are SGHVS and FQNEAQ. CDR3 length: 15 amino acids. V dropped 5 bases and J dropped 0 bases, with 13 bases sitting between them.

Relative to its sample, this clonotype is medium-sized. The genes are TRBV7-3 and TRBJ2-1, with 8 bases matching TRBD1. Trimming removed 4 bases from V and 4 bases from J; junction bases left unmatched: 3. This CDR3 is 14 amino acids long. CDR1 SGHTA and CDR2 FQGTGA come from the germline V gene. CDR3 region: CASSSGQDYNEQFF. DNA of the CDR3: TGTGCCAGCAGCTCGGGACAGGATTACAATGAGCAGTTCTTC.

This clonotype has ten or more counts. The chain recombines TRBV5-6 with TRBJ2-1, with 7 bases fitting TRBD2. CDR1 is SGHDT and CDR2 is YYEEEE in the germline V gene. This CDR3 region has 16 residues. V was clipped by 0 bases and J by 3 bases; unmatched bases: 6. The DNA for the CDR3 is TGTGCCAGCAGCTTGGCAGCTAGCGGTTACTACAATGAGCAGTTCTTC. Amino acid sequence: CASSLAASGYYNEQFF.

Ten or more counts support this clonotype. This sequence joins TRBV20-1 and TRBJ2-3, with 7 positions matching TRBD2. The CDR3 totals 14 residues. V lost 4 bases and J lost 0; bases outside the gene matches: 4. Germline CDR1 DFQATT, CDR2 SNEGSKA (reference sequence). CDR3 residues: CSANLAGSTDTQYF. The CDR3 DNA is TGCAGTGCTAACTTAGCGGGCAGCACAGATACGCAGTATTTT.

This clonotype has ten or more counts. The rearrangement joins TRBV6-2 or TRBV6-3 to TRBJ2-5; perhaps TRBD1 as D (6 bases). Trimming pared 5 bases from V and 7 bases from J, leaving 20 bases between. Germline CDR1 is MNHEY and CDR2 is SVGEGT. The CDR3 runs to 15 residues. Here the CDR3 DNA reads TGTGCCAGCAGTCAATCGGACAGCCATCTGGCGACCCAGTACTTC. Translating it yields CASSQSDSHLATQYF.

The table lists this clonotype with many counts. The rearrangement links TRBV28 to TRBJ1-1, with 9 bases aligning to TRBD1. The CDR3 is 16 amino acids. V trimming: 5 bases; J trimming: 0 bases; junction bases outside the gene matches: 7. Looked up from germline, CDR1 is MDHEN and CDR2 is SYDVKM. CDR3 sequence (DNA): TGTGCCAGCAGTCCTACCGGGACAGGGATGAACACTGAAGCTTTCTTT. Its translation: CASSPTGTGMNTEAFF.

The table lists this clonotype with many counts. For the CDR3, the DNA is TGTGCCAGCAGCTCCCGGGACAGCATTCGAGAGGTCTATGGCTACACCTTC. Translation gives CASSSRDSIREVYGYTF. This chain links TRBV11-2 with TRBJ1-2, with 7 bases fitting TRBD1. The CDR3 runs to 17 residues. The J segment lost 4 bases and the V segment lost 4 bases, leaving 15 bases of the junction unmatched. The germline V gene encodes CDR1 SGHAT and CDR2 FQNNGV.

This clonotype was counted ten times or more. The CDR3 DNA sequence: TGTGCCAGCAGCCCTAGCGGGAGATACGAGCAGTTCTTC. Its protein is CASSPSGRYEQFF. The chain employs TRBV14 and TRBJ2-1; 10 bases map to TRBD2. V lost 4 bases to trimming and J lost 10 bases; unmatched junction nucleotides: 4. The CDR3 is 13 residues long. Germline V gives CDR1 SGHDN, CDR2 FVKESK.

This clonotype was counted many times. The chain uses TRBV7-6 and TRBJ2-2; TRBD2 is a possible D gene (5 bases). Germline CDR1 is SGHVS and CDR2 is FNYEAQ. The CDR3 is 16 residues long. V lost 5 bases to trimming and J lost 6 bases, with 19 bases between them. The CDR3 is CASSHSRPGSAGELFF. Written as DNA, the CDR3 is TGTGCCAGCAGCCACTCAAGGCCGGGATCGGCCGGGGAGCTGTTTTTT.

This clonotype was seen repeatedly, ten times or more. The chain links TRBV7-9 to TRBJ1-3; D is unresolved. This CDR3 is 14 amino acids long. Germline V lookup: CDR1 SEHNR, CDR2 FQNEAQ (reference sequence). V was cut by 1 base and J by 1 base, with 5 bases left in between. CDR3 nucleotide sequence: TGTGCCAGCAGCTTAGTTGGGTCTGGAAACACCATATATTTT. It specifies CASSLVGSGNTIYF.

Ten or more counts support this clonotype. The gene calls are TRBV5-1 and TRBJ2-5; D may be TRBD2 (6 bases). Trimming left V 6 bases short and J 4 bases short, with 7 bases between. The CDR3 is 11 amino acids. Germline values: CDR1 SGHRS, CDR2 YFSETQ. This CDR3 reads CASTSAETQYF. CDR3 DNA: TGCGCCAGCACTAGCGCAGAGACCCAGTACTTC. Full variable domain (missing parts from reference TRBV5-1 and TRBJ2-5): KAGVTQTPRYLIKTRGQQVTLSCSPISGHRSVSWYQQTPGQGLQFLFEYFSETQRNKGNFPGRFSGRQFSNSRSEMNVSTLELGDSALYLCASTSAETQYFGPGTRLLVL.

This clonotype was seen at least ten times. The CDR3 spells CASRLAGGIYNEQFF. CDR3 in DNA: TGTGCCAGCAGGCTAGCGGGAGGTATCTACAATGAGCAGTTCTTC. The chain carries TRBV7-8 and TRBJ2-1; 11 bases are a match to TRBD2. This CDR3 is 15 amino acids long. V trimming: 6 bases; J trimming: 3 bases; junction bases outside the gene matches: 4. Germline V gene lookup returns CDR1 SGHVS and CDR2 FQNEAQ.